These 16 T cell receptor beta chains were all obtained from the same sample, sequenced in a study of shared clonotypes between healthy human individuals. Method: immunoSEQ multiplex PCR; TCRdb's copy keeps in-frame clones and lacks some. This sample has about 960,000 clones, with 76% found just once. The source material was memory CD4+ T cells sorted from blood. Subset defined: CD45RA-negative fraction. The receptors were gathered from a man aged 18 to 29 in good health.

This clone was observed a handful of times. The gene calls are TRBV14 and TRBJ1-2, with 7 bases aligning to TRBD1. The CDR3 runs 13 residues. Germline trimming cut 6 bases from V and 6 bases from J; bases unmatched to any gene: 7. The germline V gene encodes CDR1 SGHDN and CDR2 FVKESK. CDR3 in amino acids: CASRKTGKDGYTF. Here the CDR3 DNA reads TGTGCCAGCAGAAAGACAGGGAAGGATGGCTACACCTTC. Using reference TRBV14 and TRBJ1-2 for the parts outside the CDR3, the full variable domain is EAGVTQFPSHSVIEKGQTVTLRCDPISGHDNLYWYRRVMGKEIKFLLHFVKESKQDESGMPNNRFLAERTGGTYSTLKVQPAELEDSGVYFCASRKTGKDGYTFGSGTRLTVV.

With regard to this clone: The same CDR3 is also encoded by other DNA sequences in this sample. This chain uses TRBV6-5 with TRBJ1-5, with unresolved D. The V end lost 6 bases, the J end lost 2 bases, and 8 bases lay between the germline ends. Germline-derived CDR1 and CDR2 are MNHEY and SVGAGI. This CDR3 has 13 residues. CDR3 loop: CASSPGGNQPQHF. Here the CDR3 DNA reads TGTGCCAGCAGCCCCGGGGGCAATCAGCCCCAGCATTTT.

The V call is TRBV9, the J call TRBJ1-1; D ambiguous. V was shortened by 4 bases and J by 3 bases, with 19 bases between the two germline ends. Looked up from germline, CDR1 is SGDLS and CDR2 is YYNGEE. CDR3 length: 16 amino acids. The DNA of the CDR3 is TGTGCCAGCAGCCCCCGGGCCTTCGTAAGGGACACTGAAGCTTTCTTT. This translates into CASSPRAFVRDTEAFF.

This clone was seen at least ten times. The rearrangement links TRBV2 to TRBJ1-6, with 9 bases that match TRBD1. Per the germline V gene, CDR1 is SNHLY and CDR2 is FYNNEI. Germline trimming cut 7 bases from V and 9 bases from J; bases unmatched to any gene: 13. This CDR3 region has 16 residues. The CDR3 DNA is TGTGCCAGCACCTACACCCCGGGACAGGGAGGTTCACCCCTCCACTTT. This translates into CASTYTPGQGGSPLHF.

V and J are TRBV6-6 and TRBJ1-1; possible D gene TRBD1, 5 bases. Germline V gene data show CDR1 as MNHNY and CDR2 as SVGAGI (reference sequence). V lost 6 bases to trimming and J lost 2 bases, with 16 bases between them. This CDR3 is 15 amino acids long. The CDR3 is CASSLQGVSNTEAFF. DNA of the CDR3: TGTGCCAGCAGCCTACAAGGGGTCTCTAACACTGAAGCTTTCTTT.

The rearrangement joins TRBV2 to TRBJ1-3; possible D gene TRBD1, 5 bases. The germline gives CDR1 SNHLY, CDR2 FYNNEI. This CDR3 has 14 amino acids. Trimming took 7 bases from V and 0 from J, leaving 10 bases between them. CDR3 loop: CASKTDYSGNTIYF. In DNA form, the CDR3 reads TGTGCCAGCAAGACAGACTACTCTGGAAACACCATATATTTT.

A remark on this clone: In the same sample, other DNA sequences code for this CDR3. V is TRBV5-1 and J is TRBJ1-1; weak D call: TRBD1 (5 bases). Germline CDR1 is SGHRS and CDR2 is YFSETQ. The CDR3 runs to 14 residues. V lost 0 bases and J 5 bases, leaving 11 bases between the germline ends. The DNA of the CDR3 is TGCGCCAGCAGCTTGGCGGGGGGTTTTACTGAAGCTTTCTTT. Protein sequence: CASSLAGGFTEAFF.

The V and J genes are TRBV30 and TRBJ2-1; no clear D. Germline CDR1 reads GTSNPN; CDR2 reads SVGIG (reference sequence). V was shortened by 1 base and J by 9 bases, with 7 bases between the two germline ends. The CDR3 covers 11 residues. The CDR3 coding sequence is TGTGCCTGGAGTGGAGCAGGTGAGCAGTTCTTC. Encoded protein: CAWSGAGEQFF.

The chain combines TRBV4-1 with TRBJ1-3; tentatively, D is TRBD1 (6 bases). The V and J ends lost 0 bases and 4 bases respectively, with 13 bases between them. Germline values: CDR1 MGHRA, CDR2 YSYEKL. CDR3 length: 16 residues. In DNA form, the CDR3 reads TGCGCCAGCAGCCAAGATTTAGGACAGAGAGGAAACACCATATATTTT. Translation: CASSQDLGQRGNTIYF.

CDR3 loop: CASSPPDRVQETQYF. Here the CDR3 DNA reads TGTGCCAGCTCACCACCGGACAGGGTCCAAGAGACCCAGTACTTC. The chain combines TRBV18 with TRBJ2-5; 8 bases match TRBD1. Germline CDR1 KGHSH, CDR2 LQKENI. The ends lost 0 bases at V and 1 base at J; junction bases unmatched: 1. The CDR3 contains 15 residues.

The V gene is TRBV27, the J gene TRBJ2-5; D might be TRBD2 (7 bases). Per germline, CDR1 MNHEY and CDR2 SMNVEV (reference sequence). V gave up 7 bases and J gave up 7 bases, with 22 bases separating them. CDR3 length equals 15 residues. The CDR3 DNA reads TGTGCCAGCACCCCCTCGGCCGGGGGGCTCGGGACCCAGTACTTC. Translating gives CASTPSAGGLGTQYF.

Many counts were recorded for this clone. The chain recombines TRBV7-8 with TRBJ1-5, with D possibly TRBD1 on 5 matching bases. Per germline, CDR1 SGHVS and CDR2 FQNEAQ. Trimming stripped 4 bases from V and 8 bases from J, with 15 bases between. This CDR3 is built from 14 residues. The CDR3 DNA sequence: TGTGCCAGCAGCTCAGGGACGGTAATCGAGCCCCAGCATTTT. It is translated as CASSSGTVIEPQHF.

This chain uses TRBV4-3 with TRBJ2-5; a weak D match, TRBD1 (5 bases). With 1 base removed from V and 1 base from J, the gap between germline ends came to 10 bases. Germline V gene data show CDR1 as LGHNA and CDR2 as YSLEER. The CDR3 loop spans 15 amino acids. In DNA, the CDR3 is TGCGCCAGCAGCCAAGGATACAGGCTCCAAGAGACCCAGTACTTC. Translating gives CASSQGYRLQETQYF.

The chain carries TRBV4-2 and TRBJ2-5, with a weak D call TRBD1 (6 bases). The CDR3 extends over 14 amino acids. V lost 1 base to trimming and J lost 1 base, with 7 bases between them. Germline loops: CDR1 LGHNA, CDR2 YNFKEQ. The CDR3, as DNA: TGTGCCAGCAGCCAAGGGACAGTCCAAGAGACCCAGTACTTC. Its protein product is CASSQGTVQETQYF.

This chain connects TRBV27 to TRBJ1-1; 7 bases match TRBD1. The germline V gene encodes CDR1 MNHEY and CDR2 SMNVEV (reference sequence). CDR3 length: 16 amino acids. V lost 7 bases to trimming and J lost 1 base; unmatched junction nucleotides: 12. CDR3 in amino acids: CASTHLAGGRNTEAFF. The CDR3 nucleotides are TGTGCCAGCACCCACCTAGCAGGGGGTAGGAACACTGAAGCTTTCTTT.

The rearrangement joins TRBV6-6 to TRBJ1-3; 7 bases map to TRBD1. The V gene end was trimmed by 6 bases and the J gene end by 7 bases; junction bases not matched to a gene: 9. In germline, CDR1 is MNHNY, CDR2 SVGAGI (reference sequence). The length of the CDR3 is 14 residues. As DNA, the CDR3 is TGTGCCAGCAGCTCTGGGACAGCACGGAACACCATATATTTT. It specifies CASSSGTARNTIYF.